This TCR beta chain is from a study of blood T cell repertoires in COVID-19. Authors' methods: Amplifying reference gene primers gave estimates of nucleated cell counts. Produced via immunoSEQ multiplex PCR; TCRdb's table is partial and in-frame only. V and J calls and clone size are as listed in that table; D and trimming were resolved from the DNA. The data contain 250,000 to 350,000 clones, around 83% of them seen just once; the ten biggest clones take up about 1.2%. V lost 2 bases, J lost 5 bases, and 13 bases lay in between. Looked up from germline, CDR1 is SGHNT and CDR2 is YYREEE (reference sequence). The CDR3 runs to 15 residues.

The chain has TRBV5-4 and TRBJ1-4; D is unresolved. Sequences were obtained from peripheral blood. The receptor was derived from a woman in her 50s with acute or convalescent COVID-19. This CDR3 reads CASSLGGSENEKLFF. The CDR3 DNA is TGTGCCAGCAGCTTAGGAGGGTCAGAGAATGAAAAACTGTTTTTT.